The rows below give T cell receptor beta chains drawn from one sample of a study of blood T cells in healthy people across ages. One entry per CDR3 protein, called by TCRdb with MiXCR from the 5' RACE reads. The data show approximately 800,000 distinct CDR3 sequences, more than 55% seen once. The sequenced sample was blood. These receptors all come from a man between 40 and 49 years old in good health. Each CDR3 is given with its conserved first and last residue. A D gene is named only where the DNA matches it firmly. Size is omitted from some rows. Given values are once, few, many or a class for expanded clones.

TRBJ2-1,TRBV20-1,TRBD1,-,CSAPGTGDTSYNEQFF,TGCAGTGCCCCCGGGACAGGGGACACCTCCTACAATGAGCAGTTCTTC
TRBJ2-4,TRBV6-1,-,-,CASSTRTRGLSQYF,TGTGCCAGCAGTACGAGGACCAGGGGTTTGTCGCAGTACTTC
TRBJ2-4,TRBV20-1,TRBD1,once,CSANRQGGAKNIQYF,TGCAGTGCTAACCGACAGGGGGGGGCCAAAAACATTCAGTACTTC
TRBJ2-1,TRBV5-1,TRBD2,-,CASSSGLAGRGYNEQFF,TGCGCCAGCAGCTCAGGACTAGCGGGCCGTGGGTACAATGAGCAGTTCTTC
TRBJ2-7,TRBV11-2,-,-,CASSPLTRPYEQYF,TGTGCCAGCAGCCCCTTGACTCGTCCCTACGAGCAGTACTTC
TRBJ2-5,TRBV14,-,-,CASSQVLGETQYF,TGTGCCAGCAGCCAAGTGCTGGGGGAGACCCAGTACTTC
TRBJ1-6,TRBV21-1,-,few,CASSRDGVTSSYNSPLHF,TGTGCCAGCAGCAGGGATGGTGTCACGAGCTCCTATAATTCACCCCTCCACTTT
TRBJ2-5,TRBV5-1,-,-,CASSLDQGRQTQYF,TGCGCCAGCAGCTTGGATCAGGGCCGGCAGACCCAGTACTTC
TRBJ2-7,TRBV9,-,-,CASSELGAPYEQYF,TGTGCCAGCAGCGAGCTTGGGGCGCCCTACGAGCAGTACTTC
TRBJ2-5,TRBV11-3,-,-,CASSSSAGVLTTQYF,TGTGCCAGCAGCTCGTCGGCAGGGGTCTTAACGACCCAGTACTTC
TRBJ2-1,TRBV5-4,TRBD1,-,CASSSHTTGGNERFF,TGTGCCAGCAGCTCACATACTACAGGGGGAAATGAGCGGTTCTTC
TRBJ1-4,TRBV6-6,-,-,CASSRAPVATNEKLFF,TGTGCCAGCAGTCGGGCCCCAGTTGCAACTAATGAAAAACTGTTTTTT
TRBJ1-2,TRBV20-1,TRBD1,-,CSARDSYYGYTF,TGCAGTGCCCGGGACAGTTACTATGGCTACACCTTC
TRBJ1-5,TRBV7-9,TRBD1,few,CASGGQGATQPQHF,TGTGCCAGCGGGGGACAGGGGGCAACGCAGCCCCAGCATTTT
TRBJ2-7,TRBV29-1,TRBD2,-,CSAQTGTSGIYEQYF,TGCAGCGCCCAAACCGGGACTAGCGGGATTTACGAGCAGTACTTC
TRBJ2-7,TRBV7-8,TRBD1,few,CASSPGQGLNEQYF,TGTGCCAGCAGCCCCGGACAGGGGCTCAACGAGCAGTACTTC
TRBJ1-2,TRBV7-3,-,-,CASSLYHGHPYGYTF,TGTGCCAGCAGCTTATATCACGGTCACCCCTATGGCTACACCTTC
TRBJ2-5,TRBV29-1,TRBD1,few,CSVEWTGGETQYF,TGCAGCGTTGAGTGGACAGGGGGAGAGACCCAGTACTTC
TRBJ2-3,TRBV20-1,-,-,CSARPGQGLPDTQYF,TGCAGTGCTAGACCGGGTCAGGGGCTCCCAGATACGCAGTATTTT
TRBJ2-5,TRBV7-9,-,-,CASSPPLPSKLQETQYF,TGTGCCAGCAGCCCCCCCCTCCCAAGCAAATTACAAGAGACCCAGTACTTC
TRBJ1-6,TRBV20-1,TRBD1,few,CRATGQDNSPLHF,TGCAGAGCAACCGGACAGGATAATTCACCCCTCCACTTT
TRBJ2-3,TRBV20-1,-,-,CSARDATNTDTQYF,TGCAGTGCTAGAGATGCGACAAACACAGATACGCAGTATTTT
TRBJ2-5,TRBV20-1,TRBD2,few,CSAPLAGSRTQYF,TGCAGTGCTCCCCTAGCGGGTTCCAGGACCCAGTACTTC
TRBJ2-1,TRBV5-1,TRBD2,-,CASSWTSGRLQPYNEQFF,TGCGCCAGCAGCTGGACTAGCGGGAGACTACAACCTTACAATGAGCAGTTCTTC
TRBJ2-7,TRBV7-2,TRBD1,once,CASSFHTGVAPYEQYF,TGTGCCAGCAGCTTCCACACAGGGGTTGCCCCCTACGAGCAGTACTTC
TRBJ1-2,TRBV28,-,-,CASSFLGQSGYTF,TGTGCCAGCAGTTTTTTAGGACAGAGTGGCTACACCTTC
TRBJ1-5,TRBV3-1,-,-,CASSQDESQPQHF,TGTGCCAGCAGCCAAGATGAGAGTCAGCCCCAGCATTTT
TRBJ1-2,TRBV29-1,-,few,CSVAPLDGMGGYTF,TGCAGCGTTGCCCCCCTGGACGGGATGGGCGGCTACACCTTC
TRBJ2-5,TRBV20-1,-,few,CSADLGGRKETQYF,TGCAGTGCTGACCTTGGGGGGCGGAAAGAGACCCAGTACTTC
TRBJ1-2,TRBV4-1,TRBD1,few,CASSPNTGQGIRGYTF,TGCGCCAGCAGCCCAAACACCGGACAGGGGATCCGTGGCTACACCTTC
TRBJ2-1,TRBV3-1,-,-,CASSQGSHGQFF,TGTGCCAGCAGCCAAGGGAGCCATGGGCAGTTCTTC
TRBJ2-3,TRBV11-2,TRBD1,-,CASSYTGGTTDTQYF,TGTGCCAGCAGCTATACAGGGGGAACTACAGATACGCAGTATTTT
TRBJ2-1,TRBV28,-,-,CASSYPEGLNEQFF,TGTGCCAGCAGCTACCCCGAGGGTCTCAATGAGCAGTTCTTC
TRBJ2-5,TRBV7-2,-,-,CASSRRRIGASRVQETQYF,TGTGCCAGCAGCCGGAGGAGAATTGGGGCTAGTCGCGTGCAAGAGACCCAGTACTTC
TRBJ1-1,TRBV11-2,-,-,CASSLEVAGAEAFF,TGTGCCAGCAGCTTAGAGGTTGCAGGGGCTGAAGCTTTCTTT
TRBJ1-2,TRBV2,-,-,CASPASPTYGYTF,TGTGCCAGCCCCGCTAGCCCGACTTATGGCTACACCTTC
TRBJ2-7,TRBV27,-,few,CASSSGTYYEQYF,TGTGCCAGCAGTTCGGGGACATACTACGAGCAGTACTTC
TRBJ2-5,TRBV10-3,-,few,CATTGGIGETQYF,TGTGCCACCACCGGTGGAATAGGGGAGACCCAGTACTTC
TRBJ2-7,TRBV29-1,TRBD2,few,CSVVSSGVIYEQYF,TGCAGCGTTGTCTCTAGCGGGGTGATCTACGAGCAGTACTTC
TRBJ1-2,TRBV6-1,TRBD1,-,CARTDRAGGYTF,TGTGCCAGGACAGACAGGGCTGGCGGCTACACCTTC
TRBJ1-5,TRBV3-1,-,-,CASSPSETSYQPQHF,TGTGCCAGCAGCCCATCGGAGACAAGCTATCAGCCCCAGCATTTT
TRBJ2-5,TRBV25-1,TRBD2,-,CASSPQGAGGHEQYF,TGTGCCAGCAGTCCCCAAGGGGCGGGAGGGCATGAGCAGTACTTC
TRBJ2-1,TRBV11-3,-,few,CASSQGRGSYNEQFF,TGTGCCAGCAGCCAAGGAAGGGGCTCCTACAATGAGCAGTTCTTC
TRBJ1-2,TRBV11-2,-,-,CASSTYVRKNYGYTF,TGTGCCAGCAGCACGTATGTCAGGAAAAACTATGGCTACACCTTC
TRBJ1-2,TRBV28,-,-,CASNQGPNYGYTF,TGTGCCAGCAATCAGGGCCCTAACTATGGCTACACCTTC
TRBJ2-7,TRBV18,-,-,CASSPLIGEAGEQYF,TGTGCCAGCTCACCATTGATAGGAGAGGCGGGCGAGCAGTACTTC
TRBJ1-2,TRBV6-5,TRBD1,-,CASSLGQASGYGYTF,TGTGCCAGCAGTCTAGGACAGGCCTCCGGCTATGGCTACACCTTC
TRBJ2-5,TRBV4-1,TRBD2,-,CASSQVGTGRETQYF,TGCGCCAGCAGCCAAGTTGGGACCGGGAGGGAGACCCAGTACTTC
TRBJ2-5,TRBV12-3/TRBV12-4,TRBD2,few,CASSPPPTGLAEETQYF,TGTGCCAGCAGTCCCCCCCCTACGGGACTAGCGGAAGAGACCCAGTACTTC
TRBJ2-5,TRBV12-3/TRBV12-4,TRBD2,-,CASSLNFGRSGGPQETQYF,TGTGCCAGCAGTTTGAATTTCGGGAGGAGTGGAGGGCCACAAGAGACCCAGTACTTC
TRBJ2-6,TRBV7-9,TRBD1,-,CASSRSDRDGANVLTF,TGTGCCAGCAGCCGAAGCGACAGGGATGGGGCCAACGTCCTGACTTTC
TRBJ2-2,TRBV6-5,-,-,CASSCSGAPGELFF,TGTGCCAGCAGTTGCTCGGGAGCGCCCGGGGAGCTGTTTTTT
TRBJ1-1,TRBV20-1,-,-,CSARLRSGRSEAFF,TGCAGTGCTAGACTGCGGTCGGGGAGGTCTGAAGCTTTCTTT
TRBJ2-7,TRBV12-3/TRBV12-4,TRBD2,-,CASTLSGRPYEQYF,TGTGCCAGCACCCTTAGCGGGAGACCCTACGAGCAGTACTTC
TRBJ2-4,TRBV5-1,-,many,CASSLAPGMNIQYF,TGCGCCAGCAGCTTGGCCCCGGGTATGAACATTCAGTACTTC
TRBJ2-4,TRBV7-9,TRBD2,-,CASSLGLAQGIQYF,TGTGCCAGCAGCCTTGGACTAGCCCAGGGCATTCAGTACTTC
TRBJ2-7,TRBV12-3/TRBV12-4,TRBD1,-,CASSLRGTGSSYEQYF,TGTGCCAGCAGTTTAAGGGGGACAGGGAGCTCCTACGAGCAGTACTTC
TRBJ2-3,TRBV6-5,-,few,CASYSQSPWDTQYF,TGTGCCAGCTACTCCCAGTCCCCTTGGGATACGCAGTATTTT
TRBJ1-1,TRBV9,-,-,CASSESEAPNTEAFF,TGTGCCAGCAGCGAGTCGGAGGCTCCGAACACTGAAGCTTTCTTT
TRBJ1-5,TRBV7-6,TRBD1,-,CASSMRQGDQPQHF,TGTGCCAGCAGCATGAGACAGGGGGATCAGCCCCAGCATTTT